This T cell receptor beta chain emerged from a study of T cells after yellow fever vaccination. Study outcomes and limitations: Overall, a small share of clonotypes was seen in both CD4 and CD8 compartments. The presence of abundant clonotypes contaminating from the bulk population was possible in FACS-sorted repertoires. Booster sampling recovered most clones from primary vaccination (under 98% CD4, just over 85% CD8).

This CDR3 region has 14 residues. Trimming took 3 bases from V and 4 from J; bases not matched to a gene: 4. The germline CDR1 and CDR2 sequences are SGHRS and YFSETQ. The 5'RACE template-switching step produced TCR cDNA and added a universal primer site and UMIs. TCRdb processed the 5' RACE reads anew with MiXCR; each CDR3 protein has one entry. Of 400,000 or so distinct CDR3 sequences in the sample, approximately 10% were seen once. As regards this clonotype: The antigen is undetermined.

The TCR comes from a man between 18 and 29 years old who received the YFV17D yellow fever vaccine. This sample comprised PBMCs, obtained on the day of the first yellow fever vaccination. The V and J genes are TRBV5-1 and TRBJ2-7; 10 bases map to TRBD1. The CDR3: CASSYGTGVYEQYV. The DNA for the CDR3 is TGCGCCAGCAGCTACGGGACAGGGGTTTACGAGCAGTACGTC.